Each of the 15 T cell receptor beta chains below was sequenced from the same sample in a study of blood T cell repertoires in COVID-19. Clones were sequenced by immunoSEQ multiplex PCR, and TCRdb holds only the in-frame ones, with some missing. The table lists more than 200,000 clones, 87% of them singletons, with approximately 7.2% in the top ten. Sequencing was carried out using PBMCs or T cells enriched from blood (not recorded which). These receptors were collected from a man aged 25-45 years in a cohort exposed to, infected with or recovered from COVID-19 (not recorded which).

V is TRBV6-2 or TRBV6-3 and J is TRBJ2-2, with 7 positions matching TRBD1. J was trimmed by 5 bases and V by 5 bases; bases with no gene match: 5. CDR1 is MNHEY, CDR2 SVGEGT, per germline. CDR3 length: 14 amino acids. The CDR3 nucleotides read TGTGCCAGCAGTAAAAACAGGGGAACCGGGGAGCTGTTTTTT. Translated: CASSKNRGTGELFF.

DNA of the CDR3: TGTGCCAACCCAGTGCCGGGACTCTACAATGAGCAGTTCTTC. Protein product: CANPVPGLYNEQFF. The J gene is TRBJ2-1, the V gene TRBV21-1; TRBD2, as called in the table, went unchecked against the DNA. TRBV21-1 is designated a pseudogene. The CDR3 totals 14 residues.

On this clone: Its ends do not fully match the called genes, so a read error is possible. V usage is TRBV7-7 and J usage is TRBJ1-6, with a possible D match to TRBD1 (5 bases). Germline lookup yields CDR1 SSHAT and CDR2 FNYEAQ (reference sequence). This CDR3 contains 16 residues. This chain's CDR3 is CASSQTGTAYNSPLHF. In DNA form, the CDR3 reads TGTGCTAGCAGCCAAACAGGAACCGCATATAATTCACCCCTCCACTTT. The full variable domain, completed using reference TRBV7-7 and TRBJ1-6, is GAGVSQSPRYKVTKRGQDVTLRCDPISSHATLYWYQQALGQGPEFLTYFNYEAQPDKSGLPSDRFSAERPEGSISTLTIQRTEQRDSAMYRCASSQTGTAYNSPLHFGNGTRLTVT.

CDR3: CASSRLGQRNTIYF. CDR3 sequence (DNA): TGTGCCAGCAGCCGTTTGGGACAGAGAAACACCATATATTTT. The rearrangement links TRBV14 to TRBJ1-3; 7 bases are shared with TRBD1. CDR1 is SGHDN, CDR2 FVKESK, per germline. CDR3 size: 14 residues. The V gene end was trimmed by 4 bases and the J gene end by 5 bases; junction bases not matched to a gene: 5. Full variable domain (remainder filled in from reference TRBV14 and TRBJ1-3): EAGVTQFPSHSVIEKGQTVTLRCDPISGHDNLYWYRRVMGKEIKFLLHFVKESKQDESGMPNNRFLAERTGGTYSTLKVQPAELEDSGVYFCASSRLGQRNTIYFGEGSWLTVV.

The chain carries TRBV11-3 and TRBJ2-7; maybe TRBD1 (6 bases). The V and J ends lost 0 bases and 6 bases respectively, with 9 bases between them. Germline assignment: CDR1 SGHNT and CDR2 YENEEA. The CDR3 is 13 amino acids. The CDR3 spells CASSLDMTGEQYF. DNA of the CDR3: TGTGCCAGCAGCTTAGATATGACAGGCGAGCAGTACTTC.

This clone has just one count. CDR3 sequence (DNA): TGTGCCAGCAGTTCTCCCAGGACAGGGTACGGGTACGAGCAGTACTTC. Its translation: CASSSPRTGYGYEQYF. The rearrangement links TRBV27 to TRBJ2-7; 8 positions match TRBD1. From germline, CDR1 is MNHEY and CDR2 SMNVEV (reference sequence). The CDR3 covers 16 residues. The V gene end was trimmed by 4 bases and the J gene end by 4 bases; junction bases not matched to a gene: 12.

The rearrangement joins TRBV6-5 to TRBJ2-7; D gene ambiguous. This CDR3 comprises 15 residues. Germline V lookup: CDR1 MNHEY, CDR2 SVGAGI. The ends were cut back, 6 bases at V and 3 bases at J, with 18 bases in the middle. The CDR3 nucleotides are TGTGCCAGCAGACCTCTAGTGAGTTCCCTCTACGAGCAGTACTTC. Translated: CASRPLVSSLYEQYF.

The chain employs TRBV27 and TRBJ1-1, with 7 bases that match TRBD1. Germline loops: CDR1 MNHEY, CDR2 SMNVEV (reference sequence). The CDR3 covers 15 residues. With 3 bases clipped from V and 4 bases from J, the junction kept 8 bases outside the gene matches. CDR3 bases: TGTGCCAGCAGTTTTCTCGACAGGGTGGGCACTGAAGCTTTCTTT. Its translation is CASSFLDRVGTEAFF.

This chain joins TRBV3-1 (or the pseudogene TRBV3-2) and TRBJ2-3; D might be TRBD2 (6 bases). CDR1 and CDR2 from the germline V gene are LGHDT and YNNKEL (reference sequence). The V gene lost 3 bases and the J gene lost 1 base, with 8 bases spanning the gap. This CDR3 is built from 14 residues. The CDR3 loop is CASSQEGGTDTQYF. The CDR3 coding sequence is TGTGCCAGCAGCCAGGAGGGTGGCACAGATACGCAGTATTTT.

V is TRBV7-8 and J is TRBJ2-1, with 8 bases matching TRBD2. From germline, CDR1 is SGHVS and CDR2 FQNEAQ. The J segment lost 7 bases and the V segment lost 2 bases, leaving 7 bases of the junction unmatched. This CDR3 is built from 15 residues. This CDR3 is CASSLPRLAHNEQFF. The CDR3 nucleotides are TGTGCCAGCAGCTTACCCCGACTAGCGCATAATGAGCAGTTCTTC.

V and J are TRBV19 and TRBJ2-3, with 7 bases matching TRBD2. V was clipped by 0 bases and J by 11 bases; unmatched bases: 5. This CDR3 has 13 residues. CDR1 and CDR2 (germline): LNHDA, SQIVND (reference sequence). The CDR3 nucleotides read TGTGCCAGTAGTATAGAGAGGGGAGGGATGCAGTATTTT. It encodes CASSIERGGMQYF.

The rearrangement uses TRBV19 and TRBJ1-5; tentatively, D is TRBD1 (5 bases). The CDR3 loop spans 16 amino acids. Per the germline V gene, CDR1 is LNHDA and CDR2 is SQIVND (reference sequence). V was cut by 6 bases and J by 3 bases, with 18 bases left in between. In nucleotides, the CDR3 is TGTGCCAGTAGCCAAGACGCGGGGGTGGTCAATCAGCCCCAGCATTTT. The encoded protein is CASSQDAGVVNQPQHF.

This chain joins TRBV7-8 and TRBJ2-5; TRBD2 matches at 7 bases. The CDR3 is 16 amino acids. J was trimmed by 2 bases and V by 0 bases; bases with no gene match: 6. Germline V gene sequence: CDR1 SGHVS, CDR2 FQNEAQ. CDR3 sequence reads: CASSLAAGSGQETQYF. The CDR3 nucleotides read TGTGCCAGCAGCTTAGCAGCGGGTAGCGGGCAAGAGACCCAGTACTTC.

The rearrangement uses TRBV11-3 and TRBJ2-1; 9 bases line up with TRBD1. CDR3 length: 17 residues. Germline V gene sequence: CDR1 SGHNT, CDR2 YENEEA. Germline trimming cut 5 bases from V and 4 bases from J; bases unmatched to any gene: 12. This CDR3 is CASSVTGGGLPYNEQFF. For the CDR3, the DNA is TGTGCCAGCAGCGTCACAGGGGGCGGGTTACCTTACAATGAGCAGTTCTTC.

The genes are TRBV7-3 and TRBJ2-3; 12 bases agree with TRBD2. Germline values: CDR1 SGHTA, CDR2 FQGTGA. The CDR3 spans 17 residues. V lost 1 base, J lost 4 bases, and 6 bases stayed unmatched. The CDR3 sequence: CASSLRTSGTGADTQYF. As DNA, the CDR3 is TGTGCCAGCAGCTTAAGGACTAGCGGGACAGGGGCAGATACGCAGTATTTT.